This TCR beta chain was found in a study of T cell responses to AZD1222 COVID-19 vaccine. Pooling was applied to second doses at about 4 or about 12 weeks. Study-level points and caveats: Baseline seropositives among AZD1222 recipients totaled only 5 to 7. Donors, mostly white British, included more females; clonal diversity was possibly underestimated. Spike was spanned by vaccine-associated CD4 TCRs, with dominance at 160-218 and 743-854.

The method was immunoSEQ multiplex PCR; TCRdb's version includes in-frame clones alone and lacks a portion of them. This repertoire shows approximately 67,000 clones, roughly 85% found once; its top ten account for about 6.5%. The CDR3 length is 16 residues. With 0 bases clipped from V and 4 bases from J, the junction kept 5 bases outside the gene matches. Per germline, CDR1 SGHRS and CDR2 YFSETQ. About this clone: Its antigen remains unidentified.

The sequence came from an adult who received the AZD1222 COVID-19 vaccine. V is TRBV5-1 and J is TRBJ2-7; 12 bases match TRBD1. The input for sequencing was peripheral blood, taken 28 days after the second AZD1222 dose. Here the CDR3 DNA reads TGCGCCAGCAGCTTGGCCGGGGGACAGGGGGCTTACGAGCAGTACTTC. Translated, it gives CASSLAGGQGAYEQYF.